This T cell receptor beta chain originates from a study of early T cells in non-severe SARS-CoV-2 infection. TCRdb called the 5' RACE reads again in MiXCR, with one record for every CDR3 protein. This sample has approximately 50,000 distinct CDR3 sequences, with around 7.7% found just once. V lost 0 bases and J 2 bases, leaving 11 bases between the germline ends. The CDR3 is made up of 15 amino acids. Germline V CDR1 and CDR2: LGHDT, YNNKEL (reference sequence). Ten or more counts support this clonotype. Sequencing used whole blood. The chain has TRBV3-1 and TRBJ2-7; tentatively, D is TRBD1 or TRBD2 (5 bases each). The origin of this receptor is an adult who was a healthcare worker with PCR-confirmed SARS-CoV-2 infection or an uninfected control (not recorded which). The CDR3 is CASSQDNWGTYEQYF. The CDR3 DNA sequence: TGTGCCAGCAGCCAAGACAACTGGGGGACCTACGAGCAGTACTTC.